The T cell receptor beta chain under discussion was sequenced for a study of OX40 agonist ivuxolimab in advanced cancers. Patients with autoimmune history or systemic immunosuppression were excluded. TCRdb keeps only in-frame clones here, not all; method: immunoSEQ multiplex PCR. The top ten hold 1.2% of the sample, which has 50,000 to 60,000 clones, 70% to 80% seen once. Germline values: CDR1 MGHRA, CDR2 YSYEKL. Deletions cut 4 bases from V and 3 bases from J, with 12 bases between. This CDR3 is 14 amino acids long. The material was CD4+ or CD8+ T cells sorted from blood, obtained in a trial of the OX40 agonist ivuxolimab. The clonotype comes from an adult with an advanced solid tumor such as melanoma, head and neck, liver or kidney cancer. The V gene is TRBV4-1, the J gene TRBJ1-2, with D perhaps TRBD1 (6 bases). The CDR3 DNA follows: TGCGCCAGCAGCCGGGGGCGCAATGACTATGGCTACACCTTC. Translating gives CASSRGRNDYGYTF.